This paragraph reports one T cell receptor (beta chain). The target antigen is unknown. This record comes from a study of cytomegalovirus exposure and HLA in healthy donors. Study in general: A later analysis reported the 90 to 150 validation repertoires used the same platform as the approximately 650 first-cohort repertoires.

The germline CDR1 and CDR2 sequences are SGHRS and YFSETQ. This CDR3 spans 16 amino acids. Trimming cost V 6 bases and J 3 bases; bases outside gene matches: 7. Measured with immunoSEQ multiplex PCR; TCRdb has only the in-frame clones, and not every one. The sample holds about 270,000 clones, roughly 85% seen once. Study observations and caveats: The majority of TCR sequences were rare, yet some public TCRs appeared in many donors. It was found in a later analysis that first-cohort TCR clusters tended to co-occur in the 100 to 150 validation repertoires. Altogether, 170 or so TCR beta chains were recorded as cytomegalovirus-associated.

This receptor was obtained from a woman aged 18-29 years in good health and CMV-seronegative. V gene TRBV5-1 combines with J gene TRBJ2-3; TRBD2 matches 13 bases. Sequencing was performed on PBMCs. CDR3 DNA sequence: TGCGCCAGCACCCGGACTAGCGGGGGTAATACAGATACGCAGTATTTT. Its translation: CASTRTSGGNTDTQYF.